These 24 T cell receptor beta chains originate from one sample sequenced in a study of OX40 agonist ivuxolimab in advanced cancers. Clones were read by immunoSEQ multiplex PCR, and TCRdb kept only the in-frame ones, dropping some. The sample records 46,000 or so clones, more than 80% being singletons. The sequenced sample was CD4+ or CD8+ T cells sorted from blood, obtained in a trial of the OX40 agonist ivuxolimab. These receptors originate from an adult with an advanced solid tumor such as melanoma, head and neck, liver or kidney cancer.

This clone was detected once. This chain joins TRBV7-2 and TRBJ1-2; TRBD1 aligns across 10 bases. Germline loops: CDR1 SGHTA, CDR2 FQGNSA. The CDR3 has 14 residues. The V segment lost 8 bases and the J segment 8 bases; nucleotides outside the gene matches: 11. The CDR3 nucleotides read TGTGCCAGCCCCGGCCAGGACAGGGGGGACGGCTACACCTTC. The encoded protein is CASPGQDRGDGYTF.

CDR3 loop: CASSHPLPITSEHYQETQYF. DNA of the CDR3: TGTGCCAGCAGCCATCCTTTGCCCATTACTAGCGAACATTATCAAGAGACCCAGTACTTC. J is TRBJ2-5 and V is TRBV9, with 7 bases that match TRBD2. Germline CDR1 reads SGDLS; CDR2 reads YYNGEE. The CDR3 runs 20 residues. Unmatched junction bases numbered 23, after V lost 4 bases and J lost 2 bases.

The count of this clone is one. The chain couples TRBV28 to TRBJ2-2; 15 nucleotides agree with TRBD2. Germline-derived CDR1 and CDR2 are MDHEN and SYDVKM. The CDR3 spans 21 residues. Trimming at V came to 4 bases and at J to 0 bases, leaving 12 bases not matched to a gene. Here the CDR3 reads CASSSYYRTSGRDANTGELFF. Written as DNA, the CDR3 is TGTGCCAGCAGTTCCTACTATCGGACTAGCGGGAGGGACGCGAACACCGGGGAGCTGTTTTTT.

The chain recombines TRBV9 with TRBJ2-5, with D possibly matching TRBD2 (6 bases). CDR1 SGDLS and CDR2 YYNGEE come from the germline V gene. The CDR3 contains 16 residues. V lost 0 bases, J lost 3 bases, and 15 bases lay in between. The CDR3 loop is CASSVDGGGTEETQYF. The CDR3 nucleotides are TGTGCCAGCAGCGTAGATGGGGGAGGTACTGAAGAGACCCAGTACTTC.

The chain recombines TRBV19 with TRBJ2-7; 7 bases map to TRBD2. The CDR3 sequence is 15 residues long. V lost 5 bases, J lost 4 bases, and 11 bases stayed unmatched. CDR1 is LNHDA, CDR2 SQIVND, per germline (reference sequence). The CDR3 protein is CASSWGSGIMYEQYF. CDR3 in DNA: TGTGCCAGTAGTTGGGGGAGCGGGATTATGTACGAGCAGTACTTC.

The V gene is TRBV9, the J gene TRBJ1-3; no definite D call. Germline CDR1 and CDR2: SGDLS and YYNGEE. The CDR3 is 13 residues long. V gave up 5 bases and J gave up 0 bases, with 6 bases separating them. CDR3 amino acids: CASSINSGNTIYF. The CDR3 region has the DNA TGTGCCAGCAGTATAAACTCTGGAAACACCATATATTTT.

The J gene is TRBJ2-3, the V gene TRBV9, with TRBD1 identical over 7 bases. Trimming took 3 bases from V and 3 from J; bases not matched to a gene: 4. This CDR3 contains 14 residues. CDR1 and CDR2 (germline): SGDLS, YYNGEE. The CDR3 sequence is CASSETGATDTQYF. In DNA form, the CDR3 reads TGTGCCAGCAGCGAAACAGGGGCGACAGATACGCAGTATTTT. Full variable domain (missing parts from reference TRBV9 and TRBJ2-3): DSGVTQTPKHLITATGQRVTLRCSPRSGDLSVYWYQQSLDQGLQFLIQYYNGEERAKGNILERFSAQQFPDLHSELNLSSLELGDSALYFCASSETGATDTQYFGPGTRLTVL.

The chain joins TRBV4-2 to TRBJ1-3; perhaps TRBD1 as D (5 bases). Per the germline V gene, CDR1 is LGHNA and CDR2 is YNFKEQ. The CDR3 spans 15 residues. V lost 0 bases and J lost 2, with 8 bases in between. The CDR3 region has the DNA TGTGCCAGCAGCCAAGATACAGGTACTGGAAACACCATATATTTT. Translated: CASSQDTGTGNTIYF.

Note on this clone: Other DNA sequences in this sample translate to the same CDR3. The chain employs TRBV27 and TRBJ1-2, with TRBD1 as a possible D gene (5 bases). The CDR3 contains 13 residues. Germline CDR1 MNHEY, CDR2 SMNVEV (reference sequence). The V gene lost 3 bases and the J gene lost 0 bases, with 5 bases spanning the gap. The CDR3, as DNA: TGTGCCAGCAGTTTCAGGGCTAACTATGGCTACACCTTC. Amino acids: CASSFRANYGYTF.

The chain joins TRBV4-3 to TRBJ2-2, with a weak D call TRBD2 (7 bases). The V gene lost 0 bases and the J gene lost 5 bases, with 10 bases spanning the gap. Germline V CDR1 and CDR2: LGHNA, YSLEER. The CDR3 extends over 15 amino acids. The CDR3, as DNA: TGCGCCAGCAGCCAAGACGGGGGGCGAACCGGGGAGCTGTTTTTT. Translation: CASSQDGGRTGELFF.

This chain joins TRBV4-1 and TRBJ1-1; perhaps TRBD1 as D (5 bases). Per the germline V gene, CDR1 is MGHRA and CDR2 is YSYEKL. The CDR3 contains 16 residues. V dropped 0 bases and J dropped 0 bases, with 11 bases sitting between them. The DNA for the CDR3 is TGCGCCAGCAGCCAAGATGGGGGGATTATGAACACTGAAGCTTTCTTT. This encodes CASSQDGGIMNTEAFF.

The genes are TRBV7-2 and TRBJ2-2; TRBD2 matches at 12 bases. This CDR3 region has 15 residues. After removal of 5 bases from V and 4 bases from J, the junction contained 2 bases not matched to a gene. The V gene's germline CDR1 is SGHTA and CDR2 FQGNSA. CDR3 sequence reads: CASSQGLAGTGELFF. The CDR3 DNA sequence: TGTGCCAGCAGCCAGGGACTAGCGGGCACCGGGGAGCTGTTTTTT.

This rearrangement joins TRBV18 to TRBJ2-7; possibly TRBD2 for D (5 bases). V lost 2 bases, J lost 0 bases, and 14 bases lay in between. From germline, CDR1 is KGHSH and CDR2 LQKENI. The CDR3 extends over 16 amino acids. CDR3 coding DNA: TGTGCCAGCTCACCATCCAGCCGGGGAAGCTCCTACGAGCAGTACTTC. It specifies CASSPSSRGSSYEQYF.

J is TRBJ2-7 and V is TRBV18; 8 positions agree with TRBD2. The CDR3 consists of 15 residues. CDR1 and CDR2 from the germline V gene are KGHSH and LQKENI. The J segment lost 1 base and the V segment lost 2 bases, leaving 4 bases of the junction unmatched. The CDR3 loop reads CASSPAGGMSYEQYF. CDR3 nucleotide sequence: TGTGCCAGCTCACCAGCGGGGGGCATGTCCTACGAGCAGTACTTC.

The rearrangement uses TRBV7-2 and TRBJ2-4; D uncertain. Per the germline V gene, CDR1 is SGHTA and CDR2 is FQGNSA. CDR3 size: 16 residues. V lost 1 base to trimming and J lost 2 bases, with 12 bases between them. The CDR3 spells CASSLENTESKNIQYF. Written as DNA, the CDR3 is TGTGCCAGCAGCTTAGAAAACACAGAATCCAAAAACATTCAGTACTTC. Using reference TRBV7-2 and TRBJ2-4 for the parts outside the CDR3, the full variable domain is GAGVSQSPSNKVTEKGKDVELRCDPISGHTALYWYRQSLGQGLEFLIYFQGNSAPDKSGLPSDRFSAERTGGSVSTLTIQRTQQEDSAVYLCASSLENTESKNIQYFGAGTRLSVL.

The chain combines TRBV6-5 with TRBJ2-1, with D uncertain. The germline V gene encodes CDR1 MNHEY and CDR2 SVGAGI. This CDR3 is 11 amino acids long. Trimming took off 5 bases at V and 6 bases at J, with 5 bases between the two ends. CDR3 sequence: CASSVSNEQFF. The CDR3 DNA reads TGTGCCAGCAGTGTCAGCAATGAGCAGTTCTTC.

This clone came up a few times. This chain links TRBV4-1 with TRBJ1-5, with a possible D match to TRBD1 (5 bases). V shed 2 bases and J shed 5 bases, with 10 bases lying between them. The germline V gene encodes CDR1 MGHRA and CDR2 YSYEKL. The CDR3 extends over 14 amino acids. In DNA form, the CDR3 reads TGCGCCAGCAGCCAATACGACAGTGATCAGCCCCAGCATTTT. Protein product: CASSQYDSDQPQHF.

The J gene is TRBJ2-2, the V gene TRBV5-4, with D perhaps being TRBD1 or TRBD2 (5 bases each). Trimming stripped 7 bases from V and 2 bases from J, with 15 bases between. CDR3 length: 15 amino acids. Germline loops: CDR1 SGHNT, CDR2 YYREEE (reference sequence). The CDR3 loop reads CASAGTDPNTGELFF. The CDR3 region has the DNA TGTGCCAGCGCCGGGACCGATCCTAACACCGGGGAGCTGTTTTTT. Drawing the rest from reference TRBV5-4 and TRBJ2-2, the complete variable domain is ETGVTQSPTHLIKTRGQQVTLRCSSQSGHNTVSWYQQALGQGPQFIFQYYREEENGRGNFPPRFSGLQFPNYSSELNVNALELDDSALYLCASAGTDPNTGELFFGEGSRLTVL.

The chain joins TRBV19 to TRBJ1-5, with a tentative D call TRBD1 (5 bases). Trimming shortened V by 1 base and J by 4 bases, and 8 bases separated the two germline ends. Germline assignment: CDR1 LNHDA and CDR2 SQIVND (reference sequence). The length of the CDR3 is 14 residues. In DNA, the CDR3 is TGTGCCAGTAGTATAGTCAGGGAAAATCAGCCCCAGCATTTT. Its translation: CASSIVRENQPQHF.

This clone was detected only once. The chain employs TRBV7-9 and TRBJ1-1, with D unclear. The germline V gene has CDR1 SEHNR and CDR2 FQNEAQ (reference sequence). The CDR3 totals 13 residues. Trimming left V 5 bases short and J 5 bases short, with 12 bases between. CDR3 bases: TGTGCCAGCAGCCTCGAAAGGGCGACTGAAGCTTTCTTT. Translating it yields CASSLERATEAFF.

The rearrangement links TRBV30 to TRBJ2-1; 9 bases are a match to TRBD2. The length of the CDR3 is 13 residues. The V gene end was trimmed by 4 bases and the J gene end by 5 bases; junction bases not matched to a gene: 3. In germline, CDR1 is GTSNPN, CDR2 SVGIG (reference sequence). CDR3: CAWTSGNDNEQFF. In DNA form, the CDR3 reads TGTGCCTGGACTAGCGGGAACGACAATGAGCAGTTCTTC.

This clone was counted only a few times. The chain uses TRBV4-2 and TRBJ1-2; the D is unclear. This CDR3 is built from 16 residues. Trimming left V 4 bases short and J 3 bases short, with 18 bases between. Germline-derived CDR1 and CDR2 are LGHNA and YNFKEQ. The CDR3 DNA sequence: TGTGCCAGCAGCCTATCACACCAGGCGAACGACTATGGCTACACCTTC. It specifies CASSLSHQANDYGYTF.

Concerning this clone: An end of the junction differs from the germline gene, which may be a read error. This sequence joins TRBV27 and TRBJ2-1; no reliable D call. The CDR3 covers 13 residues. Looked up from germline, CDR1 is MNHEY and CDR2 is SMNVEV (reference sequence). The CDR3 DNA is TGTGCCAGCTCCCCGAGCTCCAACAATGAGCAGTTCTTC. Translation: CASSPSSNNEQFF.

V gene TRBV25-1 combines with J gene TRBJ2-3, with D hard to call. There are 15 residues in the CDR3. Germline loops: CDR1 MGHDK, CDR2 SYGVNS. V was pared by 1 base and J by 0 bases, with 8 bases between. The CDR3 DNA reads TGTGCCAGCAGTGAATGGGCGGCTAGCACAGATACGCAGTATTTT. Its translation: CASSEWAASTDTQYF.